The 29 T cell receptor beta chains given below trace back to one sample, sequenced in a study of cytomegalovirus exposure and HLA in healthy donors. Both 60 Vbeta primers and 13 Jbeta primers went into the PCR. The data were produced by immunoSEQ multiplex PCR, yet TCRdb's version contains in-frame clones alone and is incomplete. The table shows around 170,000 clones, with 80% occurring only once. The sequencing sample was made of PBMCs. The receptor source for this set is a woman in her forties or fifties in good health and CMV-seropositive.

The chain recombines TRBV7-9 with TRBJ2-3; 11 nucleotides match TRBD1. Trimming at V came to 1 base and at J to 4 bases, leaving 4 bases not matched to a gene. The length of the CDR3 is 16 residues. CDR1 is SEHNR, CDR2 FQNEAQ, per germline (reference sequence). The CDR3 protein is CASSLGRTGGPDTQYF. The CDR3 nucleotides are TGTGCCAGCAGCTTAGGGCGGACAGGGGGCCCAGATACGCAGTATTTT.

This chain links TRBV6-6 with TRBJ2-5, with TRBD1 as a possible D gene (6 bases). Looked up from germline, CDR1 is MNHNY and CDR2 is SVGAGI (reference sequence). V lost 4 bases to trimming and J lost 5 bases, with 17 bases between them. The length of the CDR3 is 15 residues. CDR3 DNA: TGTGCCAGCAGTTTCATTACAGGGTTCGGGGAGACCCAGTACTTC. Translated: CASSFITGFGETQYF.

The chain links TRBV19 to TRBJ1-1; 7 positions match TRBD1. V lost 5 bases and J lost 0; bases outside the gene matches: 12. There are 17 residues in the CDR3. The germline V gene encodes CDR1 LNHDA and CDR2 SQIVND (reference sequence). The CDR3 is CASSHNPGQRMNTEAFF. The DNA of the CDR3 is TGTGCCAGTAGTCACAATCCGGGACAGAGGATGAACACTGAAGCTTTCTTT. Full variable domain (missing parts from reference TRBV19 and TRBJ1-1): DGGITQSPKYLFRKEGQNVTLSCEQNLNHDAMYWYRQDPGQGLRLIYYSQIVNDFQKGDIAEGYSVSREKKESFPLTVTSAQKNPTAFYLCASSHNPGQRMNTEAFFGQGTRLTVV.

V is TRBV6-4 and J is TRBJ1-5; TRBD1 might be the D (5 bases). CDR1 MRHNA and CDR2 SNTAGT come from the germline V gene. Trimming pared 4 bases from V and 4 bases from J, leaving 11 bases between. The CDR3 totals 14 residues. Here the CDR3 reads CASSAGGGNQPQHF. In DNA, the CDR3 is TGTGCCAGCAGTGCCGGGGGAGGGAATCAGCCCCAGCATTTT.

This clone was detected only a few times. The DNA for the CDR3 is TGTGCCAGCAGTTCCGGGGGACTAGCGGGGGGGCAGTTCTTC. Encoded protein: CASSSGGLAGGQFF. The chain uses TRBV6-5 and TRBJ2-1, with 15 bases fitting TRBD2. The trim removed 4 bases at V and 12 bases at J, leaving 4 bases unmatched. This CDR3 contains 14 residues. From germline, CDR1 is MNHEY and CDR2 SVGAGI.

The genes are TRBV19 and TRBJ2-7; the match to TRBD1 covers 10 bases. This CDR3 has 16 amino acids. Germline CDR1 is LNHDA and CDR2 is SQIVND (reference sequence). V lost 5 bases, J lost 4 bases, and 11 bases stayed unmatched. The CDR3 is CASSPSQTGGRYEQYF. DNA of the CDR3: TGTGCCAGTAGTCCTTCGCAGACAGGGGGCAGGTACGAGCAGTACTTC.

The rearrangement uses TRBV6-6 and TRBJ2-7, with D perhaps matching TRBD2 (5 bases). Between the trimmed V and J ends, which lost 4 bases and 3 bases, there was a span of 10 bases. CDR1 MNHNY and CDR2 SVGAGI come from the germline V gene (reference sequence). The CDR3 runs to 13 residues. CDR3 amino acids: CASSFIRDYEQYF. The CDR3 DNA is TGTGCCAGCAGTTTTATCCGGGACTACGAGCAGTACTTC.

The V call is TRBV5-1, the J call TRBJ2-5, with 9 bases that match TRBD1. CDR3 length: 14 amino acids. Germline CDR1 SGHRS, CDR2 YFSETQ. V lost 4 bases, J lost 11 bases, and 12 bases stayed unmatched. CDR3 in DNA: TGCGCCAGCAGCATGGGACAGGGCGAGGGAGAGCAGTACTTC. It encodes CASSMGQGEGEQYF.

The genes are TRBV6-6 and TRBJ2-1; unclear D gene. Germline V lookup: CDR1 MNHNY, CDR2 SVGAGI (reference sequence). Trimming pared 6 bases from V and 7 bases from J, leaving 16 bases between. The CDR3 covers 14 residues. The CDR3 DNA follows: TGTGCCAGCAGCCCCCAATCGAGAGCGAATGAGCAGTTCTTC. This encodes CASSPQSRANEQFF.

Written as DNA, the CDR3 is TGTGCCAGCAGCGTACCCCTCCAGGATAGGAACACTGAAGCTTTCTTT. It is translated as CASSVPLQDRNTEAFF. The rearrangement uses TRBV9 and TRBJ1-1, with no clear D. This CDR3 has 16 amino acids. The V gene's germline CDR1 is SGDLS and CDR2 YYNGEE. V was trimmed by 1 base and J by 1 base, leaving 14 bases between them.

The CDR3 loop reads CASRELAGGPTGTQYF. The CDR3 coding sequence is TGTGCCAGCAGGGAACTAGCGGGGGGCCCTACTGGCACGCAGTATTTT. The chain uses TRBV5-5 and TRBJ2-3; 12 nucleotides align to TRBD2. CDR3 length: 16 amino acids. Looked up from germline, CDR1 is SGHKS and CDR2 is YYEKEE (reference sequence). Losses at the gene ends were 5 bases for V and 9 bases for J; bases not matched to a gene: 13.

This rearrangement joins TRBV5-6 to TRBJ1-1; D unclear. CDR1 is SGHDT and CDR2 is YYEEEE in the germline V gene. The CDR3 loop spans 15 amino acids. V was shortened by 0 bases and J by 5 bases, with 14 bases between the two germline ends. The CDR3 spells CASSLVGRRETEAFF. The CDR3, as DNA: TGTGCCAGCAGCTTGGTTGGTAGAAGGGAGACTGAAGCTTTCTTT. Drawing the rest from reference TRBV5-6 and TRBJ1-1, the complete variable domain is DAGVTQSPTHLIKTRGQQVTLRCSPKSGHDTVSWYQQALGQGPQFIFQYYEEEERQRGNFPDRFSGHQFPNYSSELNVNALLLGDSALYLCASSLVGRRETEAFFGQGTRLTVV.

The chain uses TRBV15 and TRBJ2-2; D not certain. The CDR3 spans 16 residues. V lost 3 bases and J lost 7, with 18 bases in between. Germline CDR1 reads LNHNV; CDR2 reads YYDKDF (reference sequence). Written as DNA, the CDR3 is TGTGCCACCAGCAGCCTCTCCCAAAAAACTATCGGGGAGCTGTTTTTT. This codes for CATSSLSQKTIGELFF.

The chain couples TRBV2 to TRBJ2-7, with 12 bases fitting TRBD1. V was clipped by 7 bases and J by 5 bases; unmatched bases: 12. The germline V gene has CDR1 SNHLY and CDR2 FYNNEI. CDR3 length equals 16 residues. CDR3 sequence: CASTKLVGQGAHEQYF. The CDR3 coding sequence is TGTGCCAGCACCAAGCTAGTGGGACAGGGGGCTCACGAGCAGTACTTC.

This chain uses TRBV5-1 with TRBJ2-7, with D maybe TRBD2 (6 bases). CDR3 length equals 15 residues. Trimming pared 0 bases from V and 6 bases from J, leaving 16 bases between. The germline CDR1 and CDR2 sequences are SGHRS and YFSETQ. This chain's CDR3 is CASSLEGGPIPEQYF. DNA of the CDR3: TGCGCCAGCAGCTTGGAAGGAGGGCCAATTCCCGAGCAGTACTTC. Combining the CDR3 with reference TRBV5-1 and TRBJ2-7 gives the whole variable domain KAGVTQTPRYLIKTRGQQVTLSCSPISGHRSVSWYQQTPGQGLQFLFEYFSETQRNKGNFPGRFSGRQFSNSRSEMNVSTLELGDSALYLCASSLEGGPIPEQYFGPGTRLTVT.

The chain is built from TRBV7-2 and TRBJ1-2; D ambiguous. Trimming pared 1 base from V and 8 bases from J, leaving 20 bases between. CDR3 size: 16 residues. Germline CDR1 and CDR2: SGHTA and FQGNSA. The CDR3 reads CASSLDYGRLSKGYTF. In DNA form, the CDR3 reads TGTGCCAGCAGCTTAGATTACGGCAGGTTGTCAAAGGGCTACACCTTC. Using reference TRBV7-2 and TRBJ1-2 for the parts outside the CDR3, the full variable domain is GAGVSQSPSNKVTEKGKDVELRCDPISGHTALYWYRQSLGQGLEFLIYFQGNSAPDKSGLPSDRFSAERTGGSVSTLTIQRTQQEDSAVYLCASSLDYGRLSKGYTFGSGTRLTVV.

This clone was observed once. The CDR3 coding sequence is TGTGCCAGCTCTAGTCGGGATACGCAGTATTTT. It is translated as CASSSRDTQYF. The V call is TRBV6-1, the J call TRBJ2-3, with D hard to call. Trimming stripped 8 bases from V and 6 bases from J, with 9 bases between. The germline gives CDR1 MNHNS, CDR2 SASEGT. CDR3 size: 11 residues.

The chain uses TRBV11-2 and TRBJ1-2, with 8 bases identical to TRBD1. Germline V lookup: CDR1 SGHAT, CDR2 FQNNGV. The CDR3 is 16 amino acids. Germline trimming cut 1 base from V and 4 bases from J; bases unmatched to any gene: 8. The CDR3 DNA reads TGTGCCAGCAGCTTAGGCCTCAGGGGGCGAAGCTATGGCTACACCTTC. This gives the protein CASSLGLRGRSYGYTF.

This clone appeared a few times. The gene calls are TRBV6-5 and TRBJ2-7; the D gene is possibly TRBD1 (6 bases). This CDR3 comprises 15 residues. Per germline, CDR1 MNHEY and CDR2 SVGAGI. V was clipped by 0 bases and J by 0 bases, with 9 bases between them. Here the CDR3 DNA reads TGTGCCAGCAGTTACTCCTGGACAGACTCCTACGAGCAGTACTTC. Its translation is CASSYSWTDSYEQYF.

V and J are TRBV29-1 and TRBJ2-3, with a possible D match to TRBD2 (5 bases). Germline-derived CDR1 and CDR2 are SQVTM and ANQGSEA. Trimming removed 4 bases at V and 0 bases at J, with 14 bases between. The CDR3 is made up of 15 amino acids. CDR3 loop: CSVGVSRTSTDTQYF. The CDR3 DNA follows: TGCAGCGTTGGAGTTAGCCGGACTAGCACAGATACGCAGTATTTT.

The V and J genes are TRBV7-2 and TRBJ1-2, with 8 bases lining up with TRBD1. The CDR3 runs to 13 residues. Unmatched junction bases numbered 3, after V lost 3 bases and J lost 6 bases. Germline values: CDR1 SGHTA, CDR2 FQGNSA. The CDR3, as DNA: TGTGCCAGCAGCTTTAACAGGGGGGATGGCTACACCTTC. This translates into CASSFNRGDGYTF. Drawing the rest from reference TRBV7-2 and TRBJ1-2, the complete variable domain is GAGVSQSPSNKVTEKGKDVELRCDPISGHTALYWYRQSLGQGLEFLIYFQGNSAPDKSGLPSDRFSAERTGGSVSTLTIQRTQQEDSAVYLCASSFNRGDGYTFGSGTRLTVV.

The genes are TRBV28 and TRBJ2-1; 8 bases map to TRBD2. V gave up 2 bases and J gave up 3 bases; unmatched junction bases: 9. The CDR3 totals 17 residues. From germline, CDR1 is MDHEN and CDR2 SYDVKM. CDR3 in amino acids: CASSLGAGAGVYNEQFF. CDR3 bases: TGTGCCAGCAGTTTAGGAGCGGGGGCAGGGGTCTACAATGAGCAGTTCTTC.

This clone came up once. The V call is TRBV11-3, the J call TRBJ2-1, with 8 bases that match TRBD2. The CDR3 contains 14 residues. Germline trimming cut 4 bases from V and 6 bases from J; bases unmatched to any gene: 5. Per the germline V gene, CDR1 is SGHNT and CDR2 is YENEEA. The CDR3: CASSSGSGVNEQFF. The CDR3 region has the DNA TGTGCCAGCAGCTCCGGTAGCGGGGTCAATGAGCAGTTCTTC. Filled out from reference TRBV11-3 and TRBJ2-1, the complete variable domain reads EAGVVQSPRYKIIEKKQPVAFWCNPISGHNTLYWYLQNLGQGPELLIRYENEEAVDDSQLPKDRFSAERLKGVDSTLKIQPAELGDSAVYLCASSSGSGVNEQFFGPGTRLTVL.

This clone was seen just once. The V gene is TRBV28, the J gene TRBJ1-5, with D maybe TRBD1 (5 bases). Germline V CDR1 and CDR2: MDHEN, SYDVKM. V lost 7 bases to trimming and J lost 2 bases, with 12 bases between them. This CDR3 region has 14 residues. This CDR3 is CASTLGGGNQPQHF. In DNA, the CDR3 is TGTGCCAGCACCCTTGGGGGGGGCAATCAGCCCCAGCATTTT.

This chain links TRBV15 with TRBJ2-3; TRBD1 might be the D (6 bases). CDR3 length: 15 residues. In germline, CDR1 is LNHNV, CDR2 YYDKDF (reference sequence). Trimming cost V 1 base and J 0 bases, with 8 bases left between them. DNA for the CDR3: TGTGCCACCAGCAGAGGGACAGAGAGCACAGATACGCAGTATTTT. It specifies CATSRGTESTDTQYF.

This chain connects TRBV29-1 to TRBJ1-1; 7 bases agree with TRBD1. The CDR3 has 13 residues. V shed 7 bases, J shed 0 bases, and the junction held 5 bases outside the gene matches. The V gene's germline CDR1 is SQVTM and CDR2 ANQGSEA. CDR3 DNA sequence: TGCAGCGGAGAGGGGGCCATGAACACTGAAGCTTTCTTT. It codes for CSGEGAMNTEAFF.

The chain recombines TRBV19 with TRBJ1-5; D possibly corresponds to TRBD1 (5 bases). CDR1 is LNHDA and CDR2 is SQIVND in the germline V gene (reference sequence). The CDR3 has 14 residues. Trimming pared 6 bases from V and 3 bases from J, leaving 12 bases between. CDR3 sequence reads: CASREGWNNQPQHF. DNA for the CDR3: TGTGCCAGTAGGGAGGGGTGGAACAATCAGCCCCAGCATTTT.

This chain links TRBV28 with TRBJ1-5, with TRBD1 as a possible D gene (5 bases). V lost 6 bases to trimming and J lost 3 bases, with 9 bases between them. The CDR3 spans 13 residues. Germline lookup yields CDR1 MDHEN and CDR2 SYDVKM. Written as DNA, the CDR3 is TGTGCCAGCAGGCGACAGACCAATCAGCCCCAGCATTTT. Translation: CASRRQTNQPQHF.

This chain uses TRBV2 with TRBJ2-2; 9 positions match TRBD2. CDR1 SNHLY and CDR2 FYNNEI come from the germline V gene. J lost 5 bases, V lost 2 bases, and 9 bases had no gene match. This CDR3 is 17 amino acids long. CDR3 nucleotides: TGTGCCAGCAGTGAAAGGACGGCGGGAGGGCGTACCGGGGAGCTGTTTTTT. Protein: CASSERTAGGRTGELFF.